One sample yielded the 32 T cell receptor beta chains listed below, sequenced in a study of graft-versus-host responses after intestinal transplantation. This table comes from immunoSEQ multiplex PCR, and its TCRdb copy is limited to in-frame clones, with some not included. Counted here are tens of thousands of clones, about 90% occurring once; the ten biggest clones make up 1.5% to 2%. Sequenced material: PBMCs, taken 26 days after transplant. These receptors originate from a human patient who received an intestinal transplant, so some T cells may come from the graft donor.

The J gene is TRBJ2-1, the V gene TRBV4-3; 8 bases align to TRBD2. With 0 bases clipped from V and 9 bases from J, the junction kept 1 base outside the gene matches. This CDR3 is 13 amino acids long. Germline loops: CDR1 LGHNA, CDR2 YSLEER. The CDR3 DNA reads as TGCGCCAGCAGCCAAGATAGCGGGGTTGAGCAGTTCTTC. Amino acid sequence: CASSQDSGVEQFF.

The chain employs TRBV11-2 and TRBJ1-4, with D tentatively TRBD1 (6 bases). V was cut by 5 bases and J by 6 bases, with 13 bases left in between. In germline, CDR1 is SGHAT, CDR2 FQNNGV. The CDR3 has 14 residues. The CDR3 sequence is CASSQTWGHEKLFF. For the CDR3, the DNA is TGTGCCAGCAGCCAGACCTGGGGGCATGAAAAACTGTTTTTT.

The gene calls are TRBV5-6 and TRBJ1-2; D unresolved. V lost 1 base to trimming and J lost 3 bases, with 4 bases between them. In germline, CDR1 is SGHDT, CDR2 YYEEEE. CDR3 size: 12 residues. DNA of the CDR3: TGTGCCAGCAGCTTGACAGACTATGGCTACACCTTC. Protein sequence: CASSLTDYGYTF. The variable domain in full, with the rest retrieved from reference TRBV5-6 and TRBJ1-2, is DAGVTQSPTHLIKTRGQQVTLRCSPKSGHDTVSWYQQALGQGPQFIFQYYEEEERQRGNFPDRFSGHQFPNYSSELNVNALLLGDSALYLCASSLTDYGYTFGSGTRLTVV.

This rearrangement joins TRBV6-6 to TRBJ2-7; weak D call: TRBD1 (6 bases). The CDR3 totals 13 residues. Trimming stripped 2 bases from V and 2 bases from J, with 7 bases between. Looked up from germline, CDR1 is MNHNY and CDR2 is SVGAGI (reference sequence). CDR3 protein: CASSYRDTYEQYF. CDR3 sequence (DNA): TGTGCCAGCAGTTACCGGGACACCTACGAGCAGTACTTC.

The chain links TRBV28 to TRBJ1-1, with 8 nucleotides matching TRBD1. The trim removed 2 bases at V and 5 bases at J, leaving 4 bases unmatched. The germline CDR1 and CDR2 sequences are MDHEN and SYDVKM. The CDR3 is 14 residues long. CDR3 protein: CASSLRTGLTEAFF. The CDR3 region has the DNA TGTGCCAGCAGTTTACGGACAGGGTTGACTGAAGCTTTCTTT.

The V call is TRBV5-6, the J call TRBJ2-3, with D perhaps matching TRBD1 (5 bases). The CDR3 has 15 amino acids. The V end was cut by 0 bases, the J end by 3 bases, with 11 bases between. Germline CDR1 reads SGHDT; CDR2 reads YYEEEE. CDR3 amino acids: CASSLAGPGTDTQYF. CDR3 DNA: TGTGCCAGCAGCTTGGCCGGCCCAGGGACAGATACGCAGTATTTT.

This chain connects TRBV11-2 to TRBJ2-7, with TRBD1 matching 7 bases. V lost 5 bases and J lost 0; bases outside the gene matches: 7. The V gene's germline CDR1 is SGHAT and CDR2 FQNNGV. The CDR3 runs 15 residues. CDR3 amino acids: CASSLTGPSSYEQYF. CDR3 nucleotides: TGTGCCAGCAGCCTGACAGGGCCGAGCTCCTACGAGCAGTACTTC.

The V call is TRBV6-1, the J call TRBJ2-3, with 9 nucleotides matching TRBD2. The CDR3 loop spans 15 amino acids. In germline, CDR1 is MNHNS, CDR2 SASEGT. The junction had 5 bases not matched to a gene; V was cut back by 5 bases and J by 2 bases. Here the CDR3 DNA reads TGTGCCAGCAGTAGCGGGAGGATCCCCACAGATACGCAGTATTTT. Translation: CASSSGRIPTDTQYF.

V is TRBV29-1 and J is TRBJ1-1; D gene uncertain. Germline CDR1 reads SQVTM; CDR2 reads ANQGSEA. Trimming stripped 4 bases from V and 0 bases from J, with 9 bases between. The CDR3 is 13 residues long. The CDR3 is CSVVAGMNTEAFF. The CDR3 DNA reads as TGCAGCGTTGTAGCCGGGATGAACACTGAAGCTTTCTTT.

This clone was counted once. The V gene is TRBV28, the J gene TRBJ1-1, with 7 bases fitting TRBD1. After removal of 2 bases from V and 3 bases from J, the junction contained 9 bases not matched to a gene. CDR3 length equals 16 residues. In germline, CDR1 is MDHEN, CDR2 SYDVKM. CDR3: CASSLLDRELDTEAFF. The CDR3, as DNA: TGTGCCAGCAGTTTACTTGACAGGGAATTGGACACTGAAGCTTTCTTT.

This clone was counted only a few times. The J gene is TRBJ2-3, the V gene TRBV19, with D possibly TRBD2 on 5 matching bases. Trimming pared 4 bases from V and 0 bases from J, leaving 8 bases between. The CDR3 loop spans 14 amino acids. In germline, CDR1 is LNHDA, CDR2 SQIVND (reference sequence). The CDR3 coding sequence is TGTGCCAGTAGTAGGGGAGTGAGCACAGATACGCAGTATTTT. This translates into CASSRGVSTDTQYF.

The count of this clone is one. The rearrangement uses TRBV4-2 and TRBJ2-5; TRBD1 aligns across 7 bases. The junction had 3 bases not matched to a gene; V was cut back by 2 bases and J by 3 bases. This CDR3 has 14 residues. CDR1 and CDR2 (germline): LGHNA, YNFKEQ. CDR3: CASSQRDRKETQYF. The CDR3 DNA sequence: TGTGCCAGCAGCCAACGGGACAGAAAAGAGACCCAGTACTTC.

This clone was detected a few times. The chain has TRBV28 and TRBJ1-3; TRBD1 might be the D (5 bases). The V and J ends lost 1 base and 3 bases respectively, with 16 bases between them. The CDR3 has 17 residues. Germline CDR1 and CDR2: MDHEN and SYDVKM. The CDR3 is CASSLSRQLDGGNTIYF. For the CDR3, the DNA is TGTGCCAGCAGTTTATCCCGACAGTTAGATGGTGGAAACACCATATATTTT.

The chain links TRBV18 to TRBJ2-7; D is perhaps TRBD1 (6 bases). The CDR3 covers 11 residues. The germline V and J ends were trimmed by 6 bases and 10 bases, with 13 bases remaining between them. CDR1 is KGHSH, CDR2 LQKENI, per germline. The DNA of the CDR3 is TGTGCCAGCTCCCAAACAGGGCCTCAGTACTTC. Amino acid sequence: CASSQTGPQYF.

This chain connects TRBV27 to TRBJ2-2; the D is unclear. This CDR3 spans 11 amino acids. Germline V gene lookup returns CDR1 MNHEY and CDR2 SMNVEV (reference sequence). Trimming shortened V by 5 bases and J by 8 bases, and 6 bases separated the two germline ends. As DNA, the CDR3 is TGTGCCAGCAGTCCCCGGGGGGAGCTGTTTTTT. Translated, it gives CASSPRGELFF.

The V call is TRBV27, the J call TRBJ2-7; 9 bases agree with TRBD2. The CDR3 has 14 amino acids. Germline CDR1 and CDR2: MNHEY and SMNVEV (reference sequence). V trimming: 2 bases; J trimming: 4 bases; junction bases outside the gene matches: 3. CDR3 protein: CASSLRGLAYEQYF. In nucleotides, the CDR3 is TGTGCCAGCAGTTTACGAGGACTAGCGTACGAGCAGTACTTC.

The rearrangement uses TRBV10-1 and TRBJ2-2, with D tentatively TRBD1 (5 bases). The V end lost 0 bases, the J end lost 6 bases, and 11 bases lay between the germline ends. Germline CDR1 reads WNHNN; CDR2 reads SYGVQD (reference sequence). The CDR3 spans 15 residues. The DNA for the CDR3 is TGCGCCAGCAGTGAGTCGCAGGGTGAAGCCGGGGAGCTGTTTTTT. Protein: CASSESQGEAGELFF.

The sample holds one count of this clone. The chain couples TRBV2 to TRBJ2-7; TRBD1 matches 8 bases. J lost 5 bases, V lost 7 bases, and 4 bases had no gene match. The germline V gene encodes CDR1 SNHLY and CDR2 FYNNEI. This CDR3 has 12 amino acids. CDR3 loop: CASNRGMDEQYF. In nucleotides, the CDR3 is TGTGCCAGCAACAGGGGGATGGACGAGCAGTACTTC.

The chain links TRBV4-1 to TRBJ2-1; 8 bases align to TRBD2. Germline trimming cut 0 bases from V and 1 base from J; bases unmatched to any gene: 5. The CDR3 is 17 residues long. The V gene's germline CDR1 is MGHRA and CDR2 YSYEKL. The CDR3 loop reads CASSQDKGLVSYNEQFF. The CDR3, as DNA: TGCGCCAGCAGCCAAGATAAGGGACTAGTATCCTACAATGAGCAGTTCTTC.

The V and J genes are TRBV11-3 and TRBJ2-1; 7 nucleotides line up with TRBD2. The V gene end was trimmed by 3 bases and the J gene end by 10 bases; junction bases not matched to a gene: 9. Germline V gene lookup returns CDR1 SGHNT and CDR2 YENEEA. CDR3 length: 14 residues. CDR3 sequence (DNA): TGTGCCAGCAGCTTGGGCAGCGGGGCCATCGAGCAGTTCTTC. Translated, it gives CASSLGSGAIEQFF.

The genes are TRBV4-3 and TRBJ2-5; 11 nucleotides agree with TRBD2. The CDR3 runs to 17 residues. Trimming cost V 3 bases and J 0 bases; bases outside gene matches: 6. Germline V gene sequence: CDR1 LGHNA, CDR2 YSLEER. The CDR3 bases are TGCGCCAGCAGCCAGGACATAGCGGGGGGGAACCAAGAGACCCAGTACTTC. Protein: CASSQDIAGGNQETQYF.

The chain is built from TRBV4-1 and TRBJ2-1; tentatively, D is TRBD2 (6 bases). Germline V gives CDR1 MGHRA, CDR2 YSYEKL. This CDR3 is 16 amino acids long. V lost 2 bases and J lost 8, with 19 bases in between. Written as DNA, the CDR3 is TGCGCCAGCAGCCAACTGGGGAGGATGGGGGTTGATGAGCAGTTCTTC. Translated: CASSQLGRMGVDEQFF.

The genes are TRBV6-1 and TRBJ2-7; D unclear. The CDR3 has 16 residues. The germline V gene has CDR1 MNHNS and CDR2 SASEGT. V was trimmed by 0 bases and J by 2 bases, leaving 14 bases between them. In DNA form, the CDR3 reads TGTGCCAGCAGTGAAGCGCATTGGCGGCCGACCTACGAGCAGTACTTC. Amino acid sequence: CASSEAHWRPTYEQYF.

The V and J genes are TRBV6-1 and TRBJ2-1, with 13 positions matching TRBD2. Germline V gives CDR1 MNHNS, CDR2 SASEGT. J was trimmed by 6 bases and V by 4 bases; bases with no gene match: 6. The CDR3 is 16 residues long. This chain's CDR3 is CASSGLAGGTTNEQFF. For the CDR3, the DNA is TGTGCCAGCAGTGGACTAGCGGGGGGTACCACCAATGAGCAGTTCTTC.

V usage is TRBV30 and J usage is TRBJ2-3; TRBD2 matches 10 bases. The CDR3 extends over 14 amino acids. The J segment lost 0 bases and the V segment lost 8 bases, leaving 5 bases of the junction unmatched. Germline CDR1 and CDR2: GTSNPN and SVGIG (reference sequence). The CDR3 region is CAASGGASTDTQYF. The CDR3 region has the DNA TGTGCCGCGAGCGGGGGGGCTAGCACAGATACGCAGTATTTT. Filled out from reference TRBV30 and TRBJ2-3, the complete variable domain reads SQTIHQWPATLVQPVGSPLSLECTVEGTSNPNLYWYRQAAGRGLQLLFYSVGIGQISSEVPQNLSASRPQDRQFILSSKKLLLSDSGFYLCAASGGASTDTQYFGPGTRLTVL.

The V gene is TRBV5-6, the J gene TRBJ1-2; 9 bases agree with TRBD1. V shed 3 bases, J shed 4 bases, and the junction held 4 bases outside the gene matches. The length of the CDR3 is 14 residues. CDR1 and CDR2 from the germline V gene are SGHDT and YYEEEE. CDR3 sequence reads: CASSSGTGSYGYTF. CDR3 DNA: TGTGCCAGCAGCTCCGGGACAGGGTCCTATGGCTACACCTTC.

The chain couples TRBV6-5 to TRBJ2-7; 8 bases map to TRBD2. The CDR3 covers 15 residues. The V gene's germline CDR1 is MNHEY and CDR2 SVGAGI. V lost 4 bases to trimming and J lost 2 bases; unmatched junction nucleotides: 7. CDR3 region: CASSFLAGFTYEQYF. Here the CDR3 DNA reads TGTGCCAGCAGTTTCCTAGCGGGCTTTACCTACGAGCAGTACTTC.

The chain has TRBV4-2 and TRBJ1-4; the D gene is possibly TRBD1 (6 bases). V was trimmed by 2 bases and J by 4 bases, leaving 14 bases between them. The CDR3 is made up of 16 amino acids. Germline CDR1 and CDR2: LGHNA and YNFKEQ. The CDR3 DNA reads TGTGCCAGCAGCCAAAGACAGGAAGGTGTTAATGAAAAACTGTTTTTT. Amino acids: CASSQRQEGVNEKLFF.

The chain links TRBV19 to TRBJ1-1, with D maybe TRBD1 (6 bases). CDR3 length: 17 amino acids. V was trimmed by 3 bases and J by 0 bases, leaving 17 bases between them. Germline CDR1 is LNHDA and CDR2 is SQIVND (reference sequence). As DNA, the CDR3 is TGTGCCAGTAGTATGGGGGCGCCGGCCCCGTTGAACACTGAAGCTTTCTTT. Its translation: CASSMGAPAPLNTEAFF.

V usage is TRBV5-1 and J usage is TRBJ2-7, with 9 bases that match TRBD1. Unmatched junction bases numbered 11, after V lost 1 base and J lost 0 bases. The CDR3 is 18 residues long. CDR1 and CDR2 (germline): SGHRS, YFSETQ. CDR3 nucleotides: TGCGCCAGCAGCTTGACGGGACAGGGAAGTCATAGCTCCTACGAGCAGTACTTC. Translated, it gives CASSLTGQGSHSSYEQYF.

The chain links TRBV11-3 to TRBJ2-3; 9 bases agree with TRBD1. Germline V gives CDR1 SGHNT, CDR2 YENEEA. Trimming took 5 bases from V and 1 from J; bases not matched to a gene: 13. The length of the CDR3 is 18 residues. The CDR3 here is CASSPHLSDRGGTDTQYF. CDR3 coding DNA: TGTGCCAGCAGCCCACACCTATCAGACAGGGGGGGCACAGATACGCAGTATTTT.

V is TRBV7-8 and J is TRBJ2-7; perhaps TRBD1 as D (6 bases). The germline V and J ends were trimmed by 0 bases and 5 bases, with 14 bases remaining between them. Germline CDR1 and CDR2: SGHVS and FQNEAQ. This CDR3 spans 15 amino acids. CDR3 sequence: CASSLAQTGEHEQYV. The CDR3 DNA reads as TGTGCCAGCAGCTTAGCCCAGACAGGCGAGCACGAGCAGTACGTC.